This T cell receptor (beta chain) was retrieved from a study of siplizumab effects on memory and regulatory T cells. Notes on the study in general: Naive T cell populations appeared to exhibit greater diversity than memory cells and appeared to be major alloresponse contributors. Siplizumab produced a significant drop in alloreactive sequences attributable to unstimulated CD4+ memory cells. To unstimulated subsets, only a minor fraction of alloreactive clones could be mapped. The study found that mappable alloreactive CD4+ clones averaged approximately 69% Treg-derived with siplizumab and 25% to 30% in controls.

CDR3 size: 16 residues. V shed 2 bases and J shed 10 bases, with 20 bases lying between them. CDR1 is SGHDN and CDR2 is FVKESK in the germline V gene. Repertoires were generated with immunoSEQ multiplex PCR, while TCRdb's copy carries only in-frame clones and drops some. The sample consists of 92,000 or so clones, 80% to 90% of them appearing once. For this clone: Its antigen is not known.

The rearrangement links TRBV14 to TRBJ1-4; tentatively, D is TRBD1 (6 bases). Sequenced: CD4+ T cells sorted from blood. The receptor comes from a human donor in good health. CDR3 DNA sequence: TGTGCCAGCAGCCAAAATCCCCGGGGGCGCGCGATAAAACTGTTTTTT. Translating it yields CASSQNPRGRAIKLFF. Full variable domain (rest looked up from reference TRBV14 and TRBJ1-4): EAGVTQFPSHSVIEKGQTVTLRCDPISGHDNLYWYRRVMGKEIKFLLHFVKESKQDESGMPNNRFLAERTGGTYSTLKVQPAELEDSGVYFCASSQNPRGRAIKLFFGSGTQLSVL.